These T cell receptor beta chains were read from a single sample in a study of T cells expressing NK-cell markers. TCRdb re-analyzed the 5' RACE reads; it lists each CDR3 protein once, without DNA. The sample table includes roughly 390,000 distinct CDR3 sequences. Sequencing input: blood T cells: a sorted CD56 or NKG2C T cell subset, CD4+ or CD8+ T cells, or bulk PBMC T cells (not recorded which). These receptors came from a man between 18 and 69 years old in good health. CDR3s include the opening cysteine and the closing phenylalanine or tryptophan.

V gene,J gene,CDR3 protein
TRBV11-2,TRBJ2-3,CASSLPYGTGPDTQYF
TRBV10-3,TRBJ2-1,CAPRGLAGSRSYNEQFF
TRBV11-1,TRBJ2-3,CASSLAATPDTQYF
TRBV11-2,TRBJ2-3,CASSELGGAGDTQYF
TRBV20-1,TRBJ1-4,CSAREMTGVKLFF
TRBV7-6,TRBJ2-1,CASSPQRGGYNNEQFF
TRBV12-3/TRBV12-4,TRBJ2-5,CASSPLAGGPRETQYF
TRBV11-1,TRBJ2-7,CASSSPGGEQYF
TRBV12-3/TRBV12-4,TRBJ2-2,CASSPTGQGNGELFF
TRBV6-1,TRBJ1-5,CASATGRGNQPQHF
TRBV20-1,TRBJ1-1,CSARRPTANTEAFF
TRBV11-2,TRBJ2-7,CASSLSGTYEQYF
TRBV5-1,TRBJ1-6,CASSLIAKQNSPLHF
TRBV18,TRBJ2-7,CASSPTATYEQYF
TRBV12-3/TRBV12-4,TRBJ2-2,CATTGGGALGNTGELFF
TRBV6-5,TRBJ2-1,CASSYASSLEQFF
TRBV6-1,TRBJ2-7,CASPKTYEQYF
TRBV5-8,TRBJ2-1,CASSTGTSGGGLDEQFF
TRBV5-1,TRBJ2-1,CASSLIAGEPGNEQFF
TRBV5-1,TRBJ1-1,CASSRGTIAEAFF
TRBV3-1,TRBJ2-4,CASSPRQGARRYIQYF
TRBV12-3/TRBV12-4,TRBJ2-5,CASSLVLVVTQETQYF
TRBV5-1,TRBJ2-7,CASSLEPDRSAYEQYF
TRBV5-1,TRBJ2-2,CASTGVTGELFF
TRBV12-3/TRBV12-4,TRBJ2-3,CASSAKADPSTDTQYF
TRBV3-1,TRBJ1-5,CASSQGGGAKSSQPQHF
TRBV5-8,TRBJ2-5,CASSSTSGGARGETQYF
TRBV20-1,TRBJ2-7,CSADRDSYEQYF
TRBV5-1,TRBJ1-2,CASRTTGGPVGYTF
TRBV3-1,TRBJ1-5,CASSQGGAAPQHF
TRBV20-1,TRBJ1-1,CSATLDTFEAFF
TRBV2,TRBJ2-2,CASTSGLAGVNTGELFF
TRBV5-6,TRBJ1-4,CASSREVTNEKLFF
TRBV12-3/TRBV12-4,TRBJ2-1,CASSHPGPQSLNEQFF
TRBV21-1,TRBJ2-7,CASSKVSEYFYEQYF
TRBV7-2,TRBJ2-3,CASSPPARDTQYF
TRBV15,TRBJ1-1,CATSRDTGSDTEAFF
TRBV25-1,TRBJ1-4,CASSDPRGHEKLFF
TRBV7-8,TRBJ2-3,CASSLGLAGLTDTQYF
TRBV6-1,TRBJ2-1,CASMKGSGSNEQFF
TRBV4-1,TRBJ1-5,CASSQVGQPQHF
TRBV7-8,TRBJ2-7,CASSSKTTSYEQYF
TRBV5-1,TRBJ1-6,CASGGGSYNSPLHF
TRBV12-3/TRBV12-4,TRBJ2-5,CASRGSWVETQYF
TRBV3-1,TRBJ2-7,CASSQALGVGPSSYEQYF
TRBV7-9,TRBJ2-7,CASSPDRVLTYEQYF
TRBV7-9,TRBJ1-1,CASSVDRGQGTEAFF
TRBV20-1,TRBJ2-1,CSARATLRQSSYNEQFF
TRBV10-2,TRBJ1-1,CASSESPTATEAFF
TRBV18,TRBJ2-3,CASSETTGSTQYF
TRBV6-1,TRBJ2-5,CASRRDRERETQYF
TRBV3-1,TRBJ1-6,CASSPSSPLHF
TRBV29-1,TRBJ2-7,CSVLDRISYEQYF